These 17 T cell receptor beta chains came from one sample sequenced in a study of cytomegalovirus exposure and HLA in healthy donors. PCR used 60 Vbeta primers and 13 Jbeta primers. TCRdb's copy holds only in-frame clones and misses some; the assay was immunoSEQ multiplex PCR. Counted here are over 150,000 clones, under 90% occurring once; the ten biggest clones make up 4.8%. Material for sequencing was PBMCs. Receptor source: a man aged 18 to 35 in good health and CMV-seronegative.

CDR3 coding DNA: TGTGCCAGCAGCGGGGGGGGAGGACGAAATCAGCCCCAGCATTTT. Encoded protein: CASSGGGGRNQPQHF. The chain is built from TRBV2 and TRBJ1-5; a weak D match, TRBD1 (5 bases). The V gene's germline CDR1 is SNHLY and CDR2 FYNNEI. The CDR3 sequence is 15 residues long. V lost 6 bases and J lost 4, with 16 bases in between.

The chain carries TRBV5-5 and TRBJ1-2, with 7 bases aligning to TRBD1. V gave up 0 bases and J gave up 5 bases; unmatched junction bases: 13. This CDR3 contains 17 residues. The germline V gene has CDR1 SGHKS and CDR2 YYEKEE (reference sequence). CDR3 in amino acids: CASSLVGQSSLFYGYTF. The CDR3 bases are TGTGCCAGCAGCTTGGTGGGACAGTCTTCTCTTTTTTATGGCTACACCTTC.

The DNA for the CDR3 is TGTGCCAGCAGCTCAACCGGGACAGGGGGCTTACAGACCCAGTACTTC. It translates to CASSSTGTGGLQTQYF. The rearrangement joins TRBV5-6 to TRBJ2-5; 12 positions agree with TRBD1. Germline-derived CDR1 and CDR2 are SGHDT and YYEEEE. The CDR3 length is 16 residues. The trim removed 3 bases at V and 6 bases at J, leaving 9 bases unmatched.

This chain connects TRBV6-5 to TRBJ1-4; TRBD1 aligns across 11 bases. This CDR3 has 14 residues. Germline trimming cut 8 bases from V and 7 bases from J; bases unmatched to any gene: 6. Germline V gene lookup returns CDR1 MNHEY and CDR2 SVGAGI. The CDR3 DNA reads TGTGCCAGCTCCAGGACAGGGGGCTTTGAAAAACTGTTTTTT. Protein: CASSRTGGFEKLFF.

The V and J genes are TRBV5-1 and TRBJ2-3, with D possibly TRBD1 on 6 matching bases. V gave up 4 bases and J gave up 0 bases, with 18 bases separating them. Germline CDR1 reads SGHRS; CDR2 reads YFSETQ. This CDR3 has 17 residues. The CDR3, as DNA: TGCGCCAGCAGCGCACAGGGAGTTCACCTTAGCACAGATACGCAGTATTTT. Its protein product is CASSAQGVHLSTDTQYF.

The chain is built from TRBV25-1 and TRBJ2-7; tentatively, D is TRBD2 (6 bases). From germline, CDR1 is MGHDK and CDR2 SYGVNS. Deletions cut 7 bases from V and 0 bases from J, with 13 bases between. This CDR3 spans 14 amino acids. The CDR3 nucleotides read TGTGCCAGCATGGATTACGGGGGCTCCTACGAGCAGTACTTC. Its translation is CASMDYGGSYEQYF.

This chain connects TRBV18 to TRBJ1-1; 9 nucleotides line up with TRBD1. CDR3 length: 13 residues. Trimming at V came to 4 bases and at J to 4 bases, leaving 1 base not matched to a gene. Per germline, CDR1 KGHSH and CDR2 LQKENI. The CDR3 sequence is CASSQTGGTEAFF. CDR3 bases: TGTGCCAGCTCACAGACAGGGGGCACTGAAGCTTTCTTT.

V and J are TRBV14 and TRBJ2-5; D remains unclear. The DNA end is more similar to TRBJ2-7, so the J call may be wrong. Germline CDR1 reads SGHDN; CDR2 reads FVKESK. The CDR3 has 13 residues. In DNA form, the CDR3 reads TGTGCCAGCAGCCGAGTAACGTCCTACGAGCAGTACTTC. Its protein product is CASSRVTSYEQYF.

This chain links TRBV4-1 with TRBJ2-7, with 7 nucleotides matching TRBD2. The CDR3 extends over 14 amino acids. V dropped 4 bases and J dropped 7; count of bases not matched to a gene: 10. Germline loops: CDR1 MGHRA, CDR2 YSYEKL. CDR3 sequence: CASSLSGGSGEQYF. DNA of the CDR3: TGCGCCAGCAGCCTCTCCGGCGGGAGCGGTGAGCAGTACTTC.

The chain is built from TRBV11-3 and TRBJ2-5; D possibly corresponds to TRBD2 (7 bases). There are 13 residues in the CDR3. Trimming shortened V by 5 bases and J by 4 bases, and 11 bases separated the two germline ends. The germline V gene encodes CDR1 SGHNT and CDR2 YENEEA. CDR3: CASSRGGGETQYF. The CDR3 DNA follows: TGTGCCAGCAGCCGCGGGGGCGGAGAGACCCAGTACTTC.

The chain recombines TRBV9 with TRBJ1-5; a possible D gene is TRBD1 (6 bases). The CDR3 is 14 residues long. Germline lookup yields CDR1 SGDLS and CDR2 YYNGEE. V lost 0 bases to trimming and J lost 5 bases, with 9 bases between them. The chain's CDR3 is CASSVGQADQPQHF. In nucleotides, the CDR3 is TGTGCCAGCAGCGTAGGACAGGCGGATCAGCCCCAGCATTTT. Drawing the rest from reference TRBV9 and TRBJ1-5, the complete variable domain is DSGVTQTPKHLITATGQRVTLRCSPRSGDLSVYWYQQSLDQGLQFLIQYYNGEERAKGNILERFSAQQFPDLHSELNLSSLELGDSALYFCASSVGQADQPQHFGDGTRLSIL.

This clone was seen only once. V usage is TRBV11-3 and J usage is TRBJ2-7; 7 bases are shared with TRBD1. Unmatched junction bases numbered 2, after V lost 3 bases and J lost 3 bases. The CDR3 length is 13 residues. In germline, CDR1 is SGHNT, CDR2 YENEEA. The CDR3 loop reads CASSFRDSYEQYF. In DNA form, the CDR3 reads TGTGCCAGCAGCTTCCGGGACAGCTACGAGCAGTACTTC.

V is TRBV9 and J is TRBJ2-1; 9 positions match TRBD1. CDR1 is SGDLS and CDR2 is YYNGEE in the germline V gene. The CDR3 has 14 residues. J was trimmed by 10 bases and V by 6 bases; bases with no gene match: 11. This CDR3 reads CASTHSQGAGEQFF. Written as DNA, the CDR3 is TGTGCCAGCACCCATTCACAGGGGGCAGGCGAGCAGTTCTTC.

This chain connects TRBV5-4 to TRBJ2-7; TRBD2 agrees at 8 bases. The junction had 5 bases not matched to a gene; V was cut back by 0 bases and J by 6 bases. Per germline, CDR1 SGHNT and CDR2 YYREEE (reference sequence). The CDR3 spans 14 residues. The CDR3 DNA is TGTGCCAGCAGCTTGGCCGGACTAGCTCGCGAGCAGTACTTC. It translates to CASSLAGLAREQYF.

This clone is a singleton in its sample. V is TRBV12-5 and J is TRBJ2-7; D might be TRBD1 (5 bases). There are 14 residues in the CDR3. The germline gives CDR1 LGHNT, CDR2 FRNRAP. The V end was cut by 1 base, the J end by 2 bases, with 9 bases between. CDR3 sequence: CASGLGQRTYEQYF. CDR3 bases: TGTGCTAGTGGTTTGGGACAGCGCACCTACGAGCAGTACTTC.

This rearrangement joins TRBV27 to TRBJ1-4, with TRBD1 matching 7 bases. CDR1 and CDR2 from the germline V gene are MNHEY and SMNVEV (reference sequence). V lost 5 bases and J lost 5; bases outside the gene matches: 8. The CDR3 length is 15 residues. As DNA, the CDR3 is TGTGCCAGCAGTCCCTGGGACAGCCCAAATGAAAAACTGTTTTTT. This codes for CASSPWDSPNEKLFF.

This chain links TRBV6-5 with TRBJ1-2; 7 bases are shared with TRBD1. V lost 6 bases to trimming and J lost 13 bases; unmatched junction nucleotides: 14. This CDR3 comprises 13 residues. Germline V gene data show CDR1 as MNHEY and CDR2 as SVGAGI. The CDR3 spells CASSYQRQGPLTF. In DNA form, the CDR3 reads TGTGCCAGCAGCTACCAACGACAGGGCCCCCTCACCTTC.